A single sample is the source of the 5 T cell receptor beta chains below, sequenced in a study of read filtering for tumor transcriptome and immune sequencing. From roughly 0.4 ug of RNA, a library with molecular barcoded alpha/delta and beta/gamma adaptors was made. TCRdb redid the calling of the reads with MiXCR, one entry per CDR3 protein. This sample has about 48,000 distinct CDR3 sequences, with less than 20% found just once. The sample was a population of CD138-negative cells sorted from bone marrow. These receptors were taken from a donor aged 40 or over with multiple myeloma.

This clonotype was seen just once. It may be a read error: a sequence one base away is much more abundant. The V and J genes are TRBV5-1 and TRBJ2-2; D is undetermined. Germline V gene data show CDR1 as SGHRS and CDR2 as YFSETQ. The V and J ends lost 4 bases and 4 bases respectively, with 11 bases between them. CDR3 length: 14 residues. The CDR3 bases are TGCGCCAGCAGCAGGCAGCCGAGCACCGGGGAGCTGTTTTTT. It codes for CASSRQPSTGELFF.

This clonotype was recorded a few times. Possible read error: a much larger clone is one base away. The gene calls are TRBV29-1 and TRBJ2-5; tentatively, D is TRBD2 (5 bases). The CDR3 is 16 residues long. Looked up from germline, CDR1 is SQVTM and CDR2 is ANQGSEA. The CDR3 is CSLEDPGEGYQETQYF. The CDR3 nucleotides read TGCAGCCTTGAAGATCCCGGCGAGGGCTACCAAGAGACCCAGTACTTC.

This clonotype has at least ten counts. CDR3 DNA sequence: TGTGCCAGCATCCCATCAAGCGGGATCATCTTTAATGAGCAGTTCTTC. It codes for CASIPSSGIIFNEQFF. The chain combines TRBV7-9 with TRBJ2-1; 7 bases fit TRBD2. V shed 7 bases, J shed 7 bases, and the junction held 16 bases outside the gene matches. The germline gives CDR1 SEHNR, CDR2 FQNEAQ (reference sequence). This CDR3 comprises 16 residues.

This clonotype occurred once. A much larger clone lies one base from this, so it may be a read error. The rearrangement joins TRBV6-2 or TRBV6-3 to TRBJ2-3; tentatively, D is TRBD1 or TRBD2 (5 bases each). From germline, CDR1 is MNHEY and CDR2 SVGEGT. The CDR3 has 16 residues. The chain's CDR3 is CASSYSLGANTDTRYF. The DNA of the CDR3 is TGTGCCAGCAGTTACTCTCTCGGGGCTAACACAGATACGCGGTATTTT.

This clonotype was seen ten or more times. J is TRBJ2-2 and V is TRBV7-2; 8 bases map to TRBD1. J was trimmed by 4 bases and V by 5 bases; bases with no gene match: 12. CDR1 is SGHTA and CDR2 is FQGNSA in the germline V gene. CDR3 length: 17 amino acids. The CDR3: CASSEGSGGWRTGELFF. DNA for the CDR3: TGTGCCAGCAGCGAAGGATCAGGGGGCTGGCGCACCGGGGAGCTGTTTTTT.